This T cell receptor beta chain was captured in a study of shared T cell receptors in the human thymus (dated by TCRdb to about 2021). Context from the whole study: The study investigated the way shared, self-reactive T-cell receptor alpha chains are produced in the human thymus.

For this clone: Its antigen specificity is not known. The input lacks base qualities; no much larger clone sits a single base away.

Receptor amplification or capture employed the immunoSEQ multiplex PCR assay. Entries here come from immuneACCESS through TCRdb and include only in-frame sequences with V and J called. Some clones fail to appear in such tables; in the studies checked, an unresolved V gene covers under half of the shortfall, and the cause of the remainder is unknown. Here the sample has 630,000 or so clones; around 87% occur a single time. The ten largest clones take up roughly 0.0087% of the sample. CDR1 and CDR2 are drawn from the germline V gene: SGHVS, FNYEAQ. The CDR3 holds 15 amino acids from the cysteine to the phenylalanine. Just the 45-base CDR3 DNA is kept, in frame starting at base 1. V is clipped by 1 base and J by 2 bases, and the sequence between their germline boundaries is 12 bases long. This sample was also put to use in a study of human thymus T cells. Reported in the second study: Donors were immunologically healthy infants undergoing open corrective cardiac surgery for congenital heart defects in Finland. The thymus tissue came from surgical resects taken out during corrective cardiac surgery. V and J gene segment usage appeared biased in both thymic and peripheral blood repertoires. The related research reported highly overlapping thymic TCR repertoires among unrelated individuals. The study characterized TCR alpha and beta repertoires from about 8 infant thymus samples and four related peripheral blood samples. The cohort included a handful of male and a couple of female infants, with donor ages spanning 7 to 244 days. After being mechanically released from the tissue, thymocytes were kept at -70 degrees C in pellets of roughly 10-30 million cells. A QIAsymphony instrument was used to extract genomic DNA from frozen cell pellets. Using the immunoSEQ multiplex PCR assay, the TCRB and TCRAD loci were amplified from a standardized quantity of quality-controlled genomic DNA. The V(D)J region was spanned by amplicons of a length sufficient to cover the CDR3 and to identify V and J genes. Through the commercial immunoSEQ service, the amplicons were sequenced on an Illumina platform. Primer bias and sequencing errors were corrected as previously described, and TCRAD and TCRB definitions were based on the IMGT database. Analysis of the repertoires was done with immunoSEQ Analyzer 3.0 and VDJTools and included basic statistics, V/J segment usage, diversity estimates, rarefaction and pairwise overlap. Diversity was estimated using the Chao1, ChaoE, Efron-Thisted, Shannon and inverse Simpson indices, and was also estimated on datasets down-sampled to the size of the smallest sample. Repertoire overlap was assessed by strict matching of CDR3 nucleotide sequence, V gene and J gene, and clustering was done by Jaccard-based multidimensional scaling. On average, thymus samples gave about 810,000 unique TCRB clonotypes, whereas blood samples gave 80,000 to 85,000.

The V and J segments used are TRBV7-6 and TRBJ2-7; TRBD1 is a possible D gene, resting on 5 matching bases. The sequence came from a boy in the first two years of life with a congenital heart defect. Donor details come from another sample of the same person, matched by shared clones. Sequencing was carried out using thymocytes. The CDR3 reads CASSLERYRTYEQYF. The nucleotides are TGTGCCAGCAGCTTAGAACGGTACAGGACCTACGAGCAGTACTTC.